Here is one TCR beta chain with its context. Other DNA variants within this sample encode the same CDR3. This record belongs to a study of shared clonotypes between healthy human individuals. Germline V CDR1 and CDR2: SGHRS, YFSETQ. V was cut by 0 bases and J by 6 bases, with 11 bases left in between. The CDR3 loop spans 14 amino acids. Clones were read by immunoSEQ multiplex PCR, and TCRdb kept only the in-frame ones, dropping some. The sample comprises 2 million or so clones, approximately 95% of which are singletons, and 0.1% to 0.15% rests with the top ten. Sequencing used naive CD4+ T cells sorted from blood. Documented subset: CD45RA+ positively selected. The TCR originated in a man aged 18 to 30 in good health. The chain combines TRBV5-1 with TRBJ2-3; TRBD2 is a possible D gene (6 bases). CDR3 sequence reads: CASSLAGVSDTQYF. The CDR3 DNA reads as TGCGCCAGCAGCTTGGCGGGAGTTTCTGATACGCAGTATTTT.